This T cell receptor (beta chain) was sequenced for a study of PD-L1 blockade in urothelial cancer. Study details: Analyzed time points were 3 weeks (second dose) and 6 weeks after therapy began.

Sample numbers ranged from 1 to 8 per patient, encompassing pretreatment and on-treatment collections. Method: immunoSEQ multiplex PCR; TCRdb's copy keeps in-frame clones and lacks some. The sample consists of just under 30,000 clones, around 87% of them appearing once. In germline, CDR1 is SGHRS, CDR2 YFSETQ. The CDR3 is 14 residues long. J gave up 5 bases and V 0 bases, and 5 bases lay outside the gene matches. The material was PBMCs, obtained around atezolizumab (anti-PD-L1) treatment. This TCR was sampled from a man in his fifties or sixties with urothelial cancer. The chain couples TRBV5-1 to TRBJ2-7, with 7 bases aligning to TRBD2. CDR3 residues: CASSLAFGGDEQYF. CDR3 in DNA: TGCGCCAGCAGCTTGGCCTTTGGGGGGGACGAGCAGTACTTC.